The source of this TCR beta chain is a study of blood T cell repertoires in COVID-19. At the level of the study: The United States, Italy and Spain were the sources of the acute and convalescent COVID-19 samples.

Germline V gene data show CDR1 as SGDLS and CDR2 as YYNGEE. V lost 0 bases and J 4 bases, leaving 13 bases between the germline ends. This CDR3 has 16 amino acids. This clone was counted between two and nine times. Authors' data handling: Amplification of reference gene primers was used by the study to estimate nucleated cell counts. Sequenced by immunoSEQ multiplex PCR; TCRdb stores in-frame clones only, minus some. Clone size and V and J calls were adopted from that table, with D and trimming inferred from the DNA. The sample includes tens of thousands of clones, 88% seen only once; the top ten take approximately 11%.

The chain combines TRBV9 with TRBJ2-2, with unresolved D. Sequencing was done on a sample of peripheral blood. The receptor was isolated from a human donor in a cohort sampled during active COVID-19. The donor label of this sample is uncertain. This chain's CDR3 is CASSVGGSRGTGELFF. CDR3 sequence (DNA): TGTGCCAGCAGCGTAGGCGGCTCAAGAGGCACCGGGGAGCTGTTTTTT.